This paragraph covers one T cell receptor (beta chain) sequence. Primers for the PCR totalled 60 Vbeta and 13 Jbeta. The protocol was immunoSEQ multiplex PCR, while the TCRdb copy is restricted to in-frame clones and leaves out a portion. The profile covers some 170,000 clones, with around 80% appearing a single time and about 4% taken by the ten largest. The sample originates from a study of cytomegalovirus exposure and HLA in healthy donors. This CDR3 is built from 15 residues. V shed 0 bases and J 2 bases; nucleotides not matched to a gene: 4. Germline V gives CDR1 LGHNA, CDR2 YSLEER. The receptor was isolated from a woman aged 60-75 years in good health and CMV-seropositive. The chain uses TRBV4-3 and TRBJ2-7; 7 bases line up with TRBD2. The sample was PBMCs. CDR3 bases: TGCGCCAGCAGCCAAGATGCACGGGGGGCCTACGAGCAGTACTTC. Amino acids: CASSQDARGAYEQYF.